The present TCR beta chain was sequenced within a study of blood T cells in healthy people across ages. Study at large: Capturing about one barcoded beta molecule per two T cells was achieved by template switching.

As regards this clonotype: Its antigen is undetermined.

It was with a sample-barcoded 5' primer and a J-beta primer mix that a second PCR of about 6 to 12 cycles was run. Every cDNA molecule carried a tag from a template-switch adaptor bearing 12 random nucleotides. In TCRdb, the 5' RACE reads were re-called with MiXCR into one record per CDR3 protein. The sample yields 1,800,000 or so distinct CDR3 sequences, around 40% seen once. Per the germline V gene, CDR1 is DFQATT and CDR2 is SNEGSKA (reference sequence). The length of the CDR3 is 15 residues. V lost 0 bases and J lost 7; bases outside the gene matches: 4. General study points: A greater number of naive CD4+ cells and higher diversity distinguished long-lived donors from aged donors. As age increased, TCR beta diversity per million T cells fell in a roughly linear fashion.

The receptor comes from a human donor in good health. Sequencing used blood. The chain uses TRBV20-1 and TRBJ2-1; 12 nucleotides agree with TRBD2. In DNA, the CDR3 is TGCAGTGCTAGAGACCCGGGACTAGCGGGTAATGAGCAGTTCTTC. Translation: CSARDPGLAGNEQFF.